This passage covers 6 T cell receptor beta chains from one sample sequenced in a study of tumor-infiltrating lymphocytes in localized non-small cell lung cancer. The table came from immunoSEQ multiplex PCR; TCRdb's copy has only in-frame clones and leaves some out. The repertoire holds some 15,000 clones, with around 73% as singletons. Sequenced input: lung tumor tissue. Receptors were obtained from a human donor with non-small cell lung cancer.

The sample holds one count of this clone. The rearrangement joins TRBV14 to TRBJ1-6; perhaps TRBD1 as D (6 bases). The CDR3 runs to 14 residues. Germline loops: CDR1 SGHDN, CDR2 FVKESK. Trimming removed 6 bases from V and 9 bases from J, with 15 bases in between. The CDR3 spells CASRLGGASSPLHF. CDR3 bases: TGTGCCAGCAGGCTGGGGGGGGCGAGTTCACCCCTCCACTTT.

The chain has TRBV10-3 and TRBJ2-7; D may correspond to TRBD1 or TRBD2 (5 bases each). V was cut by 6 bases and J by 0 bases, with 12 bases left in between. The CDR3 consists of 14 residues. Germline V CDR1 and CDR2: ENHRY, SYGVKD. The CDR3 loop is CAISGTGVSYEQYF. In DNA, the CDR3 is TGTGCCATCAGCGGGACCGGGGTCTCCTACGAGCAGTACTTC.

The gene calls are TRBV19 and TRBJ1-2; tentatively, D is TRBD1 (5 bases). V lost 4 bases to trimming and J lost 4 bases, with 10 bases between them. Germline CDR1 LNHDA, CDR2 SQIVND (reference sequence). The CDR3 has 13 amino acids. This chain's CDR3 is CASSSRDGYGYTF. The DNA of the CDR3 is TGTGCCAGTAGTAGCCGGGACGGCTATGGCTACACCTTC.

In DNA form, the CDR3 reads TGTGCCAGCAGTGATCCGGGGGGGCCCTCCAATGAGCAGTTCTTC. Its protein product is CASSDPGGPSNEQFF. The chain recombines TRBV6-1 with TRBJ2-1; 8 bases agree with TRBD2. CDR3 length equals 15 residues. The V segment lost 3 bases and the J segment 6 bases; nucleotides outside the gene matches: 7. Germline CDR1 and CDR2: MNHNS and SASEGT.

The chain is built from TRBV9 and TRBJ2-5; TRBD1 aligns across 8 bases. From germline, CDR1 is SGDLS and CDR2 YYNGEE. Trimming took 0 bases from V and 5 from J; bases not matched to a gene: 18. This CDR3 is 19 amino acids long. This CDR3 is CASSVGQGQGVSYRETQYF. The CDR3 DNA follows: TGTGCCAGCAGCGTAGGACAGGGGCAGGGGGTTTCTTATCGGGAGACCCAGTACTTC. Full variable domain (outside the CDR3, taken from reference TRBV9 and TRBJ2-5): DSGVTQTPKHLITATGQRVTLRCSPRSGDLSVYWYQQSLDQGLQFLIQYYNGEERAKGNILERFSAQQFPDLHSELNLSSLELGDSALYFCASSVGQGQGVSYRETQYFGPGTRLLVL.

The rearrangement joins TRBV19 to TRBJ1-5; 8 positions agree with TRBD1. The CDR3 sequence is 16 residues long. Germline V gene sequence: CDR1 LNHDA, CDR2 SQIVND (reference sequence). J was trimmed by 2 bases and V by 1 base; bases with no gene match: 4. This CDR3 reads CASSIGATGGNQPQHF. Here the CDR3 DNA reads TGTGCCAGTAGTATAGGAGCGACAGGGGGCAATCAGCCCCAGCATTTT.